This T cell receptor (beta chain) originates from a study of OX40 agonist ivuxolimab in advanced cancers. Study details: Every patient in dose escalation had hepatocellular carcinoma, melanoma, renal cell or head and neck cancer. The study, taken as a whole, reports: Clonal expansion from baseline to week 6 occurred in both CD4+ and CD8+ T cells. CD8+ T cells were the subset that, on average, had more expanded clones than CD4+.

The study sampled blood at baseline, cycle 4 day 1, and cycle 7 day 1. Repertoires were generated with immunoSEQ multiplex PCR, while TCRdb's copy carries only in-frame clones and drops some. The sample has more than 75,000 clones, about 86% seen once. A word on this clone: Its antigen is unknown.

The sequence derives from an adult with an advanced solid tumor such as melanoma, head and neck, liver or kidney cancer. The sample in question was CD4+ or CD8+ T cells sorted from blood, obtained in a trial of the OX40 agonist ivuxolimab.

The CDR3 DNA reads TGTGCCAGCAGCTGGACAGGGATTTGGGACCAAGAGACCCAGTACTTC. Translation gives CASSWTGIWDQETQYF. The rearrangement links TRBV7-2 to TRBJ2-5; TRBD1 aligns across 8 bases. Germline CDR1 is SGHTA and CDR2 is FQGNSA. V lost 4 bases, J lost 0 bases, and 7 bases stayed unmatched. The length of the CDR3 is 16 residues. Looking up the rest from reference TRBV7-2 and TRBJ2-5 gives the full variable domain: GAGVSQSPSNKVTEKGKDVELRCDPISGHTALYWYRQSLGQGLEFLIYFQGNSAPDKSGLPSDRFSAERTGGSVSTLTIQRTQQEDSAVYLCASSWTGIWDQETQYFGPGTRLLVL.